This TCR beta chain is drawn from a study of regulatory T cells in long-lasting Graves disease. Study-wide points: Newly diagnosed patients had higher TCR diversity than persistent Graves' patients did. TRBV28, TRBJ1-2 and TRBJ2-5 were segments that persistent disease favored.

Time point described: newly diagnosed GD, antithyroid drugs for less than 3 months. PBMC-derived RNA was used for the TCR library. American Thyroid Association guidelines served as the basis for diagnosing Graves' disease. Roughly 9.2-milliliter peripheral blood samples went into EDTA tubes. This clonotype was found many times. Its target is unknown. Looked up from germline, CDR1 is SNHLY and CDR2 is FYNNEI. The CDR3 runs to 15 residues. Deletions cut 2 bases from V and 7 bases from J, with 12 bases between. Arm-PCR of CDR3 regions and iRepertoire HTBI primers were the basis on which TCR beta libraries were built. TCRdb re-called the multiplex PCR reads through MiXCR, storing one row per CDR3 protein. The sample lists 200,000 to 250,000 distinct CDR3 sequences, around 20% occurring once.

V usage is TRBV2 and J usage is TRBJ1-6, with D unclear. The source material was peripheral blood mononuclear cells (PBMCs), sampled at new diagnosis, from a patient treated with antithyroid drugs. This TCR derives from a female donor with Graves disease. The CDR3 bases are TGTGCCAGCAGTGAATTAGAGGGCTGGAATTCACCCCTCCACTTT. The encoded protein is CASSELEGWNSPLHF.